This is a list of T cell receptor beta chains from one sample in a study of control samples from healthy donors and cancer patients. Profiling relied on immunoSEQ multiplex PCR, and the TCRdb table lists in-frame clones only, not all of them. The repertoire consists of 150,000 to 160,000 clones, with 93% occurring once and the leading ten covering approximately 2.5%. The sample comprised blood. Receptors originate from a man in his forties or fifties in good health. The CDR3 runs from the conserved cysteine through the conserved F or W. Fields, in order: J gene, D gene, clone size, V gene, CDR3 DNA, CDR3 protein. A D gene is named only where the DNA matches it firmly. Clone size, where shown, is once, few, many, or a class for clones that have expanded.

TRBJ2-5 | NA | NA | TRBV10-1 | TGCGCCAGCAGTAGGGCCCCGCAAGAGACCCAGTACTTC | CASSRAPQETQYF
TRBJ1-1 | NA | NA | TRBV6-5 | TGTGCCAGCAGTTCAGGCGGGGTTGTATTTCTCCCTGGAGCTTTCTTT | CASSSGGVVFLPGAFF
TRBJ2-1 | TRBD2 | NA | TRBV10-3 | TGTGCCATCAAGGGACTAGCGGGACTAAATGAGCAGTTCTTC | CAIKGLAGLNEQFF
TRBJ2-5 | TRBD2 | once | TRBV7-9 | TGTGCCAGCAGAAGACTAGCGGGAGATGCGGAGACCCAGTACTTC | CASRRLAGDAETQYF
TRBJ2-7 | TRBD1 | NA | TRBV5-1 | TGCGCCAGCAGCTTGGCCTCAGGGGGTGACTACGAGCAGTACTTC | CASSLASGGDYEQYF
TRBJ2-2 | NA | NA | TRBV7-2 | TGTGCCAGCAGCTTAGTAGGCGGGACCCCCGGGGAGCTGTTTTTT | CASSLVGGTPGELFF
TRBJ2-2 | NA | NA | TRBV19 | TGTGCCAGTAGAATGGGCGGTGGCGGGATTACCGGGGAGCTGTTTTTT | CASRMGGGGITGELFF
TRBJ2-7 | NA | NA | TRBV23-1 | TGCGCCAGCAGTCAGCCTATAGGTTGGGAGCAGTACTTC | CASSQPIGWEQYF
TRBJ1-1 | NA | NA | TRBV12-3/TRBV12-4 | TGTGCCAGCAGTTTGGGTCCGGAAGCTTTCTTT | CASSLGPEAFF
TRBJ2-1 | NA | NA | TRBV14 | TGTGCCAGCAGCCAAACCCCCGGGGGATTTTACAATGAGCAGTTCTTC | CASSQTPGGFYNEQFF
TRBJ2-1 | NA | NA | TRBV7-6 | TGTGCCAGCAGCTTCCAGGGTAATGAGCAGTTCTTC | CASSFQGNEQFF
TRBJ1-2 | NA | NA | TRBV12-3/TRBV12-4 | TGTGCCAGCAGTTTAGTATTGAATGGCTACACCTTC | CASSLVLNGYTF
TRBJ2-7 | NA | NA | TRBV30 | TGTGCCTGGAGTCGGCAGGGGCACGAGCAGTACTTC | CAWSRQGHEQYF
TRBJ2-7 | TRBD2 | once | TRBV7-2 | TGTGCCAGCAGCCCCTTAGCGGGAGGGAACGAGCAGTACTTC | CASSPLAGGNEQYF
TRBJ1-5 | NA | NA | TRBV4-1 | TGCGCCAGCAGCCAATTATTGACGGGAAGCAATCAGCCCCAGCATTTT | CASSQLLTGSNQPQHF
TRBJ2-5 | TRBD2 | NA | TRBV5-1 | TGCGCCAGCAGCTTACAACTAGCGGGGCCGCAAGAGACCCAGTACTTC | CASSLQLAGPQETQYF
TRBJ1-3 | NA | NA | TRBV12-3/TRBV12-4 | TGTGCCAGCAGTCAAACAGGGATAGACACCATATATTTT | CASSQTGIDTIYF
TRBJ2-5 | NA | NA | TRBV19 | TGTGCCAGTAGTATAGGTCCCCAAGAGACCCAGTACTTC | CASSIGPQETQYF
TRBJ2-3 | NA | NA | TRBV19 | TGTGCCAGTAGTGATGTAGTCAGAGATACGCAGTATTTT | CASSDVVRDTQYF
TRBJ2-1 | NA | NA | TRBV2 | TGTGCCAGCAGTGAAGTAGTCGGGGAGCAGTTCTTC | CASSEVVGEQFF
TRBJ1-5 | TRBD1 | NA | TRBV6-5 | TGTGCCAGCAGAGGCGGGACAGTCCAGGTTCCCCAGCATTTT | CASRGGTVQVPQHF
TRBJ2-5 | TRBD2 | NA | TRBV7-9 | TGTGCTTCTCTACTAGCGGGAGGAGAGACCCAGTACTTC | CASLLAGGETQYF
TRBJ2-7 | NA | NA | TRBV28 | TGTGCCAGCAGCTTCTTGGGGGGTGAGCAGTACTTC | CASSFLGGEQYF
TRBJ2-3 | TRBD1 | NA | TRBV5-1 | TGCGCCAGCGGACCGGGACAGGGCGCAGATACGCAGTATTTT | CASGPGQGADTQYF
TRBJ1-1 | NA | NA | TRBV18 | TGTGCCAGCTCACCACCGCGAGGGGCCAGCGCGGGCACTGAAGCTTTCTTT | CASSPPRGASAGTEAFF
TRBJ2-4 | NA | NA | TRBV11-2 | TGTGCCAGCAGCTTAGTGGACACGTTCCCAGGGGACTTC | CASSLVDTFPGDF
TRBJ2-3 | TRBD2 | NA | TRBV9 | TGTGCCAGCAGCGAGACGGGACTAACCACAGATACGCAGTATTTT | CASSETGLTTDTQYF
TRBJ1-4 | TRBD1 | NA | TRBV6-5 | TGTGCCAGCAGTTACTCGCGACAGGGTAATGAAAAACTGTTTTTT | CASSYSRQGNEKLFF
TRBJ2-1 | NA | once | TRBV9 | TGTGCCAGCAGCGTAGAACAGGTCTACAATGAGCAGTTCTTC | CASSVEQVYNEQFF
TRBJ2-1 | TRBD2 | NA | TRBV3-1/TRBV3-2 | TGTGCCAGCAGACCGACTAGCGGGAGACTCAATGAGCAGTTCTTC | CASRPTSGRLNEQFF
TRBJ1-5 | NA | NA | TRBV7-9 | TGTGCCAGCAGGGCAGGGGCAGCGAATCAGCCCCAGCATTTT | CASRAGAANQPQHF
TRBJ1-3 | NA | once | TRBV27 | TGTGCCAGCAGTCCCGGACCACCAAACACCATATATTTT | CASSPGPPNTIYF
TRBJ2-7 | NA | NA | TRBV28 | TGTGCCAGCATGAAGGGTAGGTCCTACGAGCAGTACTTC | CASMKGRSYEQYF
TRBJ2-7 | TRBD1 | NA | TRBV5-4 | TGTGCCAGCAGCTCCCGGGACAGGGGTTCTTACGAGCAGTACTTC | CASSSRDRGSYEQYF
TRBJ2-1 | TRBD2 | NA | TRBV15 | TGTGCCACCAGCAGGACTAGCGGGAGTGTCTACAATGAGCAGTTCTTC | CATSRTSGSVYNEQFF
TRBJ2-3 | TRBD2 | NA | TRBV28 | TGTGCCAGCAGCAGCGGGACCCCAGATACGCAGTATTTT | CASSSGTPDTQYF
TRBJ2-1 | TRBD2 | NA | TRBV5-4 | TGTGCCAGCAGCTTGGTCGGGAGGGGGAATGAGCAGTTCTTC | CASSLVGRGNEQFF
TRBJ2-5 | NA | once | TRBV6-6 | TGTGCCAGCAGTTACTCGAAGGTCCGACGCCAAGAGACCCAGTACTTC | CASSYSKVRRQETQYF
TRBJ2-2 | TRBD1 | NA | TRBV30 | TGTGCCTGGAGACGACAGGGGGAGGGCACCGGGGAGCTGTTTTTT | CAWRRQGEGTGELFF
TRBJ2-7 | TRBD2 | NA | TRBV14 | TGTGCCAGCAGCCAAAATCTAGCGGGAGGGTTCTACGAGCAGTACTTC | CASSQNLAGGFYEQYF
TRBJ2-7 | NA | NA | TRBV25-1 | TGTGCCAGCAGTGACCCAGCAGGGGTTTCTTACGAGCAGTACTTC | CASSDPAGVSYEQYF
TRBJ2-5 | TRBD2 | NA | TRBV6-6 | TGTGCCAGCACCCTGGGACTAGCGGAACTTCAAGAGACCCAGTACTTC | CASTLGLAELQETQYF
TRBJ2-7 | NA | NA | TRBV3-1/TRBV3-2 | TGTGCCAGCAGCCAAGATTTCAGCACCCCCGACGAGCAGTACTTC | CASSQDFSTPDEQYF
TRBJ1-4 | NA | once | TRBV5-5 | TGTGCCAGCAGCTTAGGACTCGAGGCAAATGAAAAACTGTTTTTT | CASSLGLEANEKLFF
TRBJ2-7 | NA | once | TRBV18 | TGTGCCAGCTCAACGGGAAGGAGGACTTACGAGCAGTACTTC | CASSTGRRTYEQYF
TRBJ1-2 | NA | NA | TRBV10-3 | TGTGCCACTTTTGGAAGAGGAGAAGGCTACACCTTC | CATFGRGEGYTF
TRBJ2-2 | NA | NA | TRBV25-1 | TGTGCCAGCAGCCCCCCTTGGCCAGAGACCGGGGAGCTGTTTTTT | CASSPPWPETGELFF
TRBJ2-7 | TRBD2 | NA | TRBV25-1 | TGTGCCAGCAGTGTAGCGGGGGCAGGGTCCTACGAGCAGTACTTC | CASSVAGAGSYEQYF
TRBJ1-3 | NA | once | TRBV29-1 | TGCAGCGTTGGGGTTTTTGAGGGGATTGGAAACACCATATATTTT | CSVGVFEGIGNTIYF
TRBJ1-1 | NA | NA | TRBV5-1 | TGCGCCAGCAGCTTGGACAGGTCGGGGAACACTGAAGCTTTCTTT | CASSLDRSGNTEAFF
TRBJ2-5 | NA | NA | TRBV11-3 | TGTGCCAGCAGCCCAGGGGTCCAGGAGACCCAGTACTTC | CASSPGVQETQYF
TRBJ1-3 | NA | NA | TRBV10-3 | TGTGCCATCAGTGAAGCGGGGCAGCTTCGGAGCTCTGGAAACACCATATATTTT | CAISEAGQLRSSGNTIYF
TRBJ2-5 | NA | NA | TRBV12-5 | TGTGCTAGTGGTGGCCAAGGGGGAAACCCACAAGAGACCCAGTACTTC | CASGGQGGNPQETQYF
TRBJ1-5 | NA | NA | TRBV19 | TGTGCCAGTACCGCCCGGACAGCTTTTAGCAATCAGCCCCAGCATTTT | CASTARTAFSNQPQHF
TRBJ2-1 | TRBD2 | NA | TRBV29-1 | TGCAGCGTCGACACCAGACTAGCGGGACGGTACAATGAGCAGTTCTTC | CSVDTRLAGRYNEQFF